This T cell receptor (beta chain) was obtained from a study of Ad26.COV2.S vaccination and SARS-CoV-2 variants. Study overall: The study gave Ad26.COV2.S intramuscularly, once or twice 56 days apart. Regarding the study as a whole: Substantial breadth was reportedly displayed by spike-specific CD8+ and CD4+ T cell responses after vaccination. People who got the vaccine or the placebo had similar non-spike TCR breadth. Estimates derived from TCR breadth and depth analyses may have underestimated total T cell responses.

Sequenced by immunoSEQ multiplex PCR; TCRdb stores in-frame clones only, minus some. In the table there are some 460,000 clones, 89% of which are singletons. The CDR3 totals 13 residues. V shed 7 bases and J shed 3 bases, with 12 bases lying between them. CDR1 and CDR2 from the germline V gene are MDHEN and SYDVKM. Regarding this clone: Its matching antigen is unknown.

The treatment here: 15 to 20 received Ad26.COV2.S at low or high dose, single or two shots; several received placebo; per-sample allocation not given. Repertoires come from day 63 after the first vaccine or placebo injection. The source of this sequence is a person between 18 and 59 years old who received the Ad26.COV2.S COVID-19 vaccine or a placebo. The chain carries TRBV28 and TRBJ2-5; perhaps TRBD1 as D (5 bases). Source: peripheral blood, taken in a trial of Ad26.COV2.S vaccine versus placebo. CDR3 nucleotides: TGTGCCAGCATCCCGGGCAGGGAAGAGACCCAGTACTTC. It specifies CASIPGREETQYF.